Included here is one T cell receptor (beta chain) sequence, with context. Generated by immunoSEQ multiplex PCR, the TCRdb table keeps only in-frame clones and is missing some. The sample includes under 300,000 clones, approximately 90% of them seen just once. V gave up 8 bases and J gave up 1 base, with 16 bases separating them. Germline-derived CDR1 and CDR2 are WNHNN and SYGVQD (reference sequence). The CDR3 loop spans 15 amino acids. The sample is drawn from a study of blood T cell repertoires in COVID-19. Participant reports of clinical history set cohort assignment. Sequencing input: PBMCs or T cells enriched from blood (not recorded which). This TCR derives from a woman aged 40 to 50 with acute COVID-19. The chain couples TRBV10-1 to TRBJ2-3; D unclear. DNA of the CDR3: TGCGCCAGCCATCCGAGAAACTGTCGCACAGATACGCAGTATTTT. It codes for CASHPRNCRTDTQYF.